This TCR beta chain was recorded in a study of cytotoxic CD8 clonotypes in ibrutinib-treated CLL (dated by TCRdb to about 2021). Regarding the research as a whole: The cohort had 11 relapsed/refractory and more than 14 treatment-naive patients; approximately 17 were IGHV unmutated. Responses were partial in approximately 24 patients and complete in 2; after median around 65 months follow-up, some 14 stayed in remission and 12 progressed. The response samples were drawn at a median of approximately 12 months into treatment, with a range of about 6 to 36 months. Samples averaged roughly 280,000 productive templates and approximately 100,000 productive rearrangements. Of the roughly 86 people in the trial, about two dozen had longitudinal samples available. Cryopreserved peripheral blood mononuclear cells were obtained before treatment, at response, and at either sustained remission or disease progression. Patients were still on ibrutinib when every remission and progressive disease sample was collected.

The CDR3 starts with the cysteine, ends with the phenylalanine, and has 16 residues. The kept DNA is CDR3 alone, 48 bases in frame from the first base. Here V drops 3 bases and J drops 3 bases, and the junction holds 5 bases not matched to any gene. CDR1 and CDR2 are drawn from the germline V gene: MNHNS, SASEGT. This clone was seen just once. Which antigen it targets is not known. The sample holds no much larger clone one base away, and base qualities are not on file. A MiSeq instrument was used for deep resolution sequencing, which targeted depths ranging from 1 in 1 million up to 1 in 200,000 T cells, with coverage averaging 10x for each clonotype. TCR beta libraries were generated with the immunoSEQ hsTCRB Kit. The paper's data handling went like this. The data were analyzed with ImmunoSEQ Analyzer and ImmunoSEQ Data Assistant, and V, D and J gene assignments followed IMGT definitions. Clonality, which ranges from 0 to 1, was calculated by subtracting the normalized Shannon entropy of productive rearrangement frequencies from one. Public clonotype analysis was restricted to overrepresented clonotypes comprising at least 0.05% of each patient's repertoire. Repertoires from thirteen age-matched healthy donors in immuneACCESS were used as clonality controls. TCRdb took over this immuneACCESS table, retaining in-frame rearrangements with V and J assigned. Such tables are incomplete; in checked studies, under half of the missing clones stem from an unresolved V gene, and the remainder is unexplained. V and J calls and clone size are given by that table; D and trimming were obtained from the DNA. Counted in this sample were approximately 140,000 clones; 75% to 95% of them appeared once. 11% of the sample belongs to the ten largest clones.

On the study overall, not on this receptor specifically: Sustained-remission and progressing patients did not have matched sampling times, and lymph node repertoires were not examined. At ibrutinib response clonality went up, during sustained remission it held steady, and at progression it dropped back toward baseline. Baseline clonality exceeded that of age-matched healthy donors and correlated strongly with circulating CD8+ T-cell counts. Public clonotypes were rare and either shrank or stayed stable during treatment, and the rise in clonality at ibrutinib response reflected expansion of private clonotypes.

The time point label, read with the paper, signifies: approximately eleven months on ibrutinib. Roughly 2.2 micrograms of genomic DNA were extracted from cryopreserved PBMCs for TCR beta library preparation. Longitudinal blood samples from CLL patients on ibrutinib monotherapy were analyzed using high-throughput TCR beta sequencing. The patients took part in an open-label, single-center phase 2 trial of ibrutinib monotherapy. The sequencing used PBMCs, collected after 12 months of ibrutinib treatment. The TCR comes from a human donor with chronic lymphocytic leukemia. The chain links TRBV6-1 with TRBJ2-4, with TRBD2 matching 10 junction bases. The DNA sequence is TGTGCCAGCAGTGACGCACTAGCGGGAATCAAAAACATTCAGTACTTC. Protein translation: CASSDALAGIKNIQYF.